The 3 T cell receptor beta chains below all came from one sample that was sequenced in a study of cytomegalovirus exposure and HLA in healthy donors. Assay used: immunoSEQ multiplex PCR; TCRdb lists only in-frame clones, some missing. The table lists about 110,000 clones, approximately 94% of them singletons. Input material: PBMCs. These receptors were taken from a young woman in good health and CMV-seronegative.

The gene calls are TRBV6-1 and TRBJ1-2; D is undetermined. The CDR3 is made up of 15 amino acids. Trimming removed 2 bases at V and 4 bases at J, with 14 bases between. Germline assignment: CDR1 MNHNS and CDR2 SASEGT. The CDR3 spells CASSEPGGTPYGYTF. The DNA of the CDR3 is TGTGCCAGCAGTGAACCTGGCGGCACCCCCTATGGCTACACCTTC.

This chain connects TRBV19 to TRBJ2-2; D not certain. Germline values: CDR1 LNHDA, CDR2 SQIVND (reference sequence). The CDR3 consists of 14 residues. Trimming stripped 3 bases from V and 1 base from J, with 6 bases between. CDR3 sequence: CASSITGNTGELFF. The CDR3 bases are TGTGCCAGTAGTATTACGGGGAACACCGGGGAGCTGTTTTTT.

This chain links TRBV19 with TRBJ1-5, with a possible D match to TRBD1 (5 bases). This CDR3 has 15 amino acids. Trimming removed 6 bases from V and 6 bases from J, with 18 bases in between. Per the germline V gene, CDR1 is LNHDA and CDR2 is SQIVND (reference sequence). CDR3 region: CASREGQGTGQPQHF. In DNA form, the CDR3 reads TGTGCCAGTAGGGAAGGGCAGGGAACCGGTCAGCCCCAGCATTTT.